Each of the 24 T cell receptor beta chains below was sequenced from the same sample in a study of T cells expressing NK-cell markers. Each CDR3 protein gets one entry in TCRdb, which reprocessed the 5' RACE reads and gives no DNA. The record lists 200,000 to 300,000 distinct CDR3 sequences, of which the ten most abundant hold 4% to 5%. Material for sequencing was blood T cells: a sorted CD56 or NKG2C T cell subset, CD4+ or CD8+ T cells, or bulk PBMC T cells (not recorded which). These receptors were collected from a woman between 18 and 69 years old in good health.

The chain couples TRBV7-6 to TRBJ2-7; TCRdb gives TRBD2 as the D gene, but with no DNA this cannot be confirmed. This CDR3 is built from 16 residues. CDR1 and CDR2 from the germline V gene are SGHVS and FNYEAQ. The CDR3 reads CASSLGSGRTHYEQYF.

This rearrangement joins TRBV12-5 to TRBJ1-1; TCRdb's D gene call, TRBD1, goes unchecked for lack of DNA. Germline values: CDR1 LGHNT, CDR2 FRNRAP. The CDR3 loop spans 13 amino acids. The CDR3 sequence is CASVKNRDTEAFF.

The chain uses TRBV5-5 and TRBJ2-2. This CDR3 comprises 12 residues. CDR1 and CDR2 (germline): SGHKS, YYEKEE (reference sequence). CDR3 protein: CASSYYAGELFF.

The chain carries TRBV20-1 and TRBJ1-1; TCRdb picks TRBD1, but there is no DNA to check that call. Germline V gene sequence: CDR1 DFQATT, CDR2 SNEGSKA (reference sequence). This CDR3 has 13 amino acids. The CDR3 sequence is CSANNRGLGEAFF.

The CDR3 is CASSSSPRPGPTYGYTF. The chain is built from TRBV5-1 and TRBJ1-2; the D call of TRBD1 rests on TCRdb alone, since no DNA is present to check it. This CDR3 region has 17 residues. Per germline, CDR1 SGHRS and CDR2 YFSETQ.

This chain links TRBV29-1 with TRBJ2-7; without DNA, the TCRdb call of TRBD1 cannot be checked. CDR3 size: 13 residues. Looked up from germline, CDR1 is SQVTM and CDR2 is ANQGSEA. CDR3 sequence reads: CSVVGQGVYEQYF.

The chain recombines TRBV18 with TRBJ2-7. The V gene's germline CDR1 is KGHSH and CDR2 LQKENI. The CDR3 spans 12 residues. The CDR3 region is CASSPKTGEQYF.

The gene calls are TRBV6-5 and TRBJ2-1; TCRdb gives TRBD2 as the D gene, but with no DNA this cannot be confirmed. The CDR3 extends over 18 amino acids. Germline lookup yields CDR1 MNHEY and CDR2 SVGAGI. CDR3 sequence reads: CASRLLPWTTPSYNEQFF.

J is TRBJ1-1 and V is TRBV5-1; no DNA is available, so the TRBD1 call from TCRdb remains unchecked. Germline CDR1 and CDR2: SGHRS and YFSETQ. CDR3 length: 13 amino acids. CDR3 loop: CASSPGTGSYAFF.

The CDR3 sequence: CSVEVQTGGEAFF. This rearrangement joins TRBV29-1 to TRBJ1-1; TCRdb lists TRBD1, though no DNA is available to test this call. Germline CDR1 is SQVTM and CDR2 is ANQGSEA. There are 13 residues in the CDR3.

This chain connects TRBV5-1 to TRBJ1-1; lacking DNA, the TRBD1 call made by TCRdb goes unchecked. In germline, CDR1 is SGHRS, CDR2 YFSETQ. The CDR3 is 15 residues long. This CDR3 reads CASSFDRGQGTEAFF.

The gene calls are TRBV11-1 and TRBJ2-2. The CDR3 sequence is 14 residues long. The germline CDR1 and CDR2 sequences are SGHAT and FQDESV (reference sequence). The CDR3 protein is CASSSDPNTGELFF.

The genes are TRBV20-1 and TRBJ2-3. CDR1 DFQATT and CDR2 SNEGSKA come from the germline V gene (reference sequence). This CDR3 contains 12 residues. The CDR3 sequence is CSARGNVGLQYF.

V is TRBV13 and J is TRBJ2-7; TCRdb calls TRBD1, which cannot be checked without DNA. The CDR3 length is 16 residues. The germline V gene has CDR1 PRHDT and CDR2 FYEKMQ (reference sequence). The CDR3 here is CASSARQGASPYEQYF.

The chain has TRBV6-2 or TRBV6-3 and TRBJ1-1; with no DNA, the TCRdb D assignment of TRBD1 cannot be verified. CDR1 and CDR2 (germline): MNHEY, SVGEGT. CDR3 length: 14 residues. The CDR3 sequence: CASSYLQGNTEAFF.

The chain combines TRBV4-1 with TRBJ1-6; TCRdb picks TRBD1, but there is no DNA to check that call. Germline CDR1 reads MGHRA; CDR2 reads YSYEKL. The CDR3 consists of 14 residues. The CDR3 reads CASSQVTGYSPLHF.

This chain joins TRBV20-1 and TRBJ1-5; with no DNA, the TCRdb D assignment of TRBD1 cannot be verified. The CDR3 is 14 residues long. Germline V gene lookup returns CDR1 DFQATT and CDR2 SNEGSKA (reference sequence). The CDR3 spells CSAMLQGVGQPQHF.

The chain has TRBV7-2 and TRBJ2-1; TCRdb picks TRBD2, but there is no DNA to check that call. The CDR3 has 16 amino acids. The germline V gene has CDR1 SGHTA and CDR2 FQGNSA. CDR3 amino acids: CASSRPGTSGGNEQFF.

The chain is built from TRBV9 and TRBJ2-1; TCRdb proposes TRBD2, but this gene call is untestable without DNA. Germline V gene data show CDR1 as SGDLS and CDR2 as YYNGEE. CDR3 size: 14 residues. This CDR3 reads CASSVGGRALEQFF.

The rearrangement joins TRBV3-1 to TRBJ2-5; lacking DNA, the TRBD2 call made by TCRdb goes unchecked. Germline-derived CDR1 and CDR2 are LGHDT and YNNKEL (reference sequence). The CDR3 is 14 residues long. CDR3 region: CASSQLAGYETQYF.

The chain has TRBV5-6 and TRBJ1-2; TCRdb gives TRBD1 as the D gene, but with no DNA this cannot be confirmed. Germline-derived CDR1 and CDR2 are SGHDT and YYEEEE. CDR3 length: 15 residues. The CDR3 loop is CASSTPAQGNYGYTF.

This chain joins TRBV2 and TRBJ2-1. CDR1 SNHLY and CDR2 FYNNEI come from the germline V gene. This CDR3 comprises 13 residues. This CDR3 reads CASSARVYNEQFF.

The chain recombines TRBV12-3 or TRBV12-4 with TRBJ2-3. The CDR3 has 12 amino acids. CDR3 region: CASSRSADTQYF.

This chain connects TRBV5-1 to TRBJ1-4. The CDR3 sequence is 15 residues long. Germline values: CDR1 SGHRS, CDR2 YFSETQ. The CDR3 sequence: CASSPTGRANEKLFF.